This T cell receptor (beta chain) was found in a study of Ad26.COV2.S vaccination and SARS-CoV-2 variants. Germline V gene data show CDR1 as WNHNN and CDR2 as SYGVQD (reference sequence). The CDR3 loop spans 14 amino acids. Trimming stripped 4 bases from V and 4 bases from J, with 12 bases between. Method: immunoSEQ multiplex PCR; TCRdb's copy keeps in-frame clones and lacks some. Altogether about 39,000 clones are present, roughly 84% being singletons, with the ten largest covering approximately 44%. The chain employs TRBV10-1 and TRBJ2-3; the D is unclear. The TCR was taken from a human donor who had recovered from COVID-19. Sequencing used peripheral blood, obtained after recovery from COVID-19. The CDR3 DNA reads as TGCGCCAGCAGTGTAATGAGAGGAGCAGATACGCAGTATTTT. Its translation: CASSVMRGADTQYF.